This T cell receptor (beta chain) was documented in a study of blood T cell repertoires in COVID-19. Turning to the study itself: The study drew acute and convalescent COVID-19 samples from the United States, Italy and Spain. From T cells, B-cell-depleted T cells, or PBMCs came the material, which was cDNA or gDNA.

Followed over time, Seattle patients had been enrolled while infection was active. Authors' analysis steps: Nucleated cell counts were estimated from reference gene primer amplification. Profiled with immunoSEQ multiplex PCR; TCRdb holds only in-frame clones, not every one. From that table come the V and J calls and clone size; the DNA was used to work out D and trimming. Of roughly 280,000 clones in the sample, around 84% were seen once. Input material: peripheral blood. This receptor was identified in a woman in her fifties or sixties with COVID-19, enrolled during active disease.

CDR3 in DNA: TGTGCCTGGAGTACTTACAGGTTAATGGAAACTAGCGCTCCCTACGAGCAGTACTTC. Amino acid sequence: CAWSTYRLMETSAPYEQYF. V usage is TRBV30 and J usage is TRBJ2-7, with TRBD2 matching over 7 bases. Germline V CDR1 and CDR2: GTSNPN, SVGIG (reference sequence). The CDR3 loop spans 19 amino acids. J gave up 2 bases and V 2 bases, and 21 bases lay outside the gene matches.